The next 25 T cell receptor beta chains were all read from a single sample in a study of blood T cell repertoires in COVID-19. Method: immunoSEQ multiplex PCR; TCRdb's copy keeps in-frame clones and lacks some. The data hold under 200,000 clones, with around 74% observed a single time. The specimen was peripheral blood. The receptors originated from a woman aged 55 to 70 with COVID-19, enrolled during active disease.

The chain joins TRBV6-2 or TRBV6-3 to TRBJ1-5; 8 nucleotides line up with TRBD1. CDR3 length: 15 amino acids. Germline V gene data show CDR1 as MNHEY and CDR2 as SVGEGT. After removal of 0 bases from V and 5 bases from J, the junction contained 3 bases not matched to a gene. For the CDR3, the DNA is TGTGCCAGCAGTTACTCCCAGGGGGCCTATCAGCCCCAGCATTTT. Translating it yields CASSYSQGAYQPQHF.

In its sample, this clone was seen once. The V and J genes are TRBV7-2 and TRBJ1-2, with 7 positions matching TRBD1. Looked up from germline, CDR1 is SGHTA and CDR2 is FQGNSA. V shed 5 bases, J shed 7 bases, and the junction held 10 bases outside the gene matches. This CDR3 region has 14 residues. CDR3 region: CASSPKDRARGYTF. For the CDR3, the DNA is TGTGCCAGCAGCCCGAAAGACAGGGCTCGTGGCTACACCTTC.

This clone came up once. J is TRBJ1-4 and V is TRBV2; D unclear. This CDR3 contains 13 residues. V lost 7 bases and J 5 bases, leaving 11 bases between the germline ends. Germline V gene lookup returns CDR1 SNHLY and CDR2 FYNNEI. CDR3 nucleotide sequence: TGTGCCAGCAATCAGATTCGAAATGAAAAACTGTTTTTT. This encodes CASNQIRNEKLFF.

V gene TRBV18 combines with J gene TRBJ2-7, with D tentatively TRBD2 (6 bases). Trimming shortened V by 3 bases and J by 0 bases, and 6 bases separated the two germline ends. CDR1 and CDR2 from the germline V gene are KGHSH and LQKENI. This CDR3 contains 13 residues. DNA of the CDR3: TGTGCCAGCTCACCTAGCGGCTCCTACGAGCAGTACTTC. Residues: CASSPSGSYEQYF.

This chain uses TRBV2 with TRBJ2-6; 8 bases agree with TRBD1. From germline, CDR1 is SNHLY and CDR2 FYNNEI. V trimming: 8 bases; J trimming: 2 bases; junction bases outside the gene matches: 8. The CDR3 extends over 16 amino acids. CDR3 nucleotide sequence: TGTGCCAGCGACCCGCAGGGGGCCCCTGGGGCCAACGTCCTGACTTTC. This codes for CASDPQGAPGANVLTF.

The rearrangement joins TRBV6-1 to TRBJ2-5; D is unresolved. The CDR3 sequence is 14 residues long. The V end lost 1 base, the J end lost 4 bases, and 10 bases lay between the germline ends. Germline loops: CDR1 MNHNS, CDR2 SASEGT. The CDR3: CASSEGVAVETQYF. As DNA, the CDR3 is TGTGCCAGCAGTGAAGGGGTTGCGGTAGAGACCCAGTACTTC.

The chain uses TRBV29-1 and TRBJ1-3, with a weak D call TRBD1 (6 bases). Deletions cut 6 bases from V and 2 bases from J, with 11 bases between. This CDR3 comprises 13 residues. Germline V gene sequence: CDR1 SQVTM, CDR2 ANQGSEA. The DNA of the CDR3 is TGCAGCGTCGGGGAGGGGGCTGGAAACACCATATATTTT. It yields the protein CSVGEGAGNTIYF.

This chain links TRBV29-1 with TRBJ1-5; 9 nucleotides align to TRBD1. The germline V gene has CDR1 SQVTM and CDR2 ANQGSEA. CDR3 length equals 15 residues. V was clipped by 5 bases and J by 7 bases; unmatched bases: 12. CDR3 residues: CSVRQGTGLSQPQHF. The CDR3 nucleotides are TGCAGCGTTCGCCAAGGGACAGGGCTTTCGCAGCCCCAGCATTTT.

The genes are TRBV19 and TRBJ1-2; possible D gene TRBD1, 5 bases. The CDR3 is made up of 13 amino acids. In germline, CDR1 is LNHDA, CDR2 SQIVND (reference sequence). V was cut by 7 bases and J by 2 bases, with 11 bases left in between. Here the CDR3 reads CASKETANYGYTF. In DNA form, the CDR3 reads TGTGCCAGTAAGGAGACAGCGAACTATGGCTACACCTTC.

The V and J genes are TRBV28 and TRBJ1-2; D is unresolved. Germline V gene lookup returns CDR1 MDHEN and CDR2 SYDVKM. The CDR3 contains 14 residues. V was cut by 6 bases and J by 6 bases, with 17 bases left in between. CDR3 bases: TGTGCCAGCAGCCCCCCCACTACTCCGCATGGCTACACCTTC. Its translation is CASSPPTTPHGYTF.

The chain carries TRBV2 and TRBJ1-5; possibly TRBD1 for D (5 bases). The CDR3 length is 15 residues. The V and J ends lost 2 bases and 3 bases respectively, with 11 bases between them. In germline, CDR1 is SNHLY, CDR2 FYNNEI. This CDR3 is CASSERQGLNQPQHF. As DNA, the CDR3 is TGTGCCAGCAGTGAACGTCAGGGACTCAATCAGCCCCAGCATTTT.

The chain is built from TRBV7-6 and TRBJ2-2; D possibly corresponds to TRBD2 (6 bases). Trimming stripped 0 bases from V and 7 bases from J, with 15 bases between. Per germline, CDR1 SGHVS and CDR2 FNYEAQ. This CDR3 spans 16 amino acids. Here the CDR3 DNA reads TGTGCCAGCAGCTTAGCTCCCCAGGGACTGGGCGGGGAGCTGTTTTTT. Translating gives CASSLAPQGLGGELFF.

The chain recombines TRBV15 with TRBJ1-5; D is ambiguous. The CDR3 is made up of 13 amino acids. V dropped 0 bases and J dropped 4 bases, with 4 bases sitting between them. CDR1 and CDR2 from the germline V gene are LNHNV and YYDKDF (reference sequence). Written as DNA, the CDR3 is TGTGCCACCAGCAGAGACCCTAATCAGCCCCAGCATTTT. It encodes CATSRDPNQPQHF.

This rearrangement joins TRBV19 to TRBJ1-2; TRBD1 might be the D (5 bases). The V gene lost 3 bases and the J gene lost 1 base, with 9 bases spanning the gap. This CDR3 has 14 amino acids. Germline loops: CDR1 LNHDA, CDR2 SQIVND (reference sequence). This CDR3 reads CASSIGGDNYGYTF. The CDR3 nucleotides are TGTGCCAGTAGTATCGGAGGGGATAACTATGGCTACACCTTC.

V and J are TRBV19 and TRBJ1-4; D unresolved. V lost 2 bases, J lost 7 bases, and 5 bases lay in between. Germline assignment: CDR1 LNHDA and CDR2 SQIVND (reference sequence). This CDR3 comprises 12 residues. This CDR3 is CASSILSEKLFF. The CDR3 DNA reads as TGTGCCAGTAGTATACTGAGTGAAAAACTGTTTTTT. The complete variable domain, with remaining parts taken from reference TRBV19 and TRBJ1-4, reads DGGITQSPKYLFRKEGQNVTLSCEQNLNHDAMYWYRQDPGQGLRLIYYSQIVNDFQKGDIAEGYSVSREKKESFPLTVTSAQKNPTAFYLCASSILSEKLFFGSGTQLSVL.

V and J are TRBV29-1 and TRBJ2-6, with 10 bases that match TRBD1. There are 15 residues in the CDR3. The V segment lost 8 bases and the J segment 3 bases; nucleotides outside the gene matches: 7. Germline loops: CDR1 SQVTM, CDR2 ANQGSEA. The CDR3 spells CSIGQGGLGANVLTF. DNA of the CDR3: TGCAGCATAGGACAGGGGGGTCTTGGGGCCAACGTCCTGACTTTC.

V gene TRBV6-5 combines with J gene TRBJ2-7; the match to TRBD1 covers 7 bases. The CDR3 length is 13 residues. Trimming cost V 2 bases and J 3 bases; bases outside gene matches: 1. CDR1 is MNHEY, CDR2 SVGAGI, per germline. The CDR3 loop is CASSYRQGYEQYF. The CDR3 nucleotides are TGTGCCAGCAGTTACCGACAGGGCTACGAGCAGTACTTC.

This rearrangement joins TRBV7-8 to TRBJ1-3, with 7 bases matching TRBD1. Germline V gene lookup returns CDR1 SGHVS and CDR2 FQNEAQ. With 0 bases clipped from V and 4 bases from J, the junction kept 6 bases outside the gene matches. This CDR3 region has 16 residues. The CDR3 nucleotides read TGTGCCAGCAGCTTAGCTCCCGGGACAGAGGGAAACACCATATATTTT. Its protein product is CASSLAPGTEGNTIYF.

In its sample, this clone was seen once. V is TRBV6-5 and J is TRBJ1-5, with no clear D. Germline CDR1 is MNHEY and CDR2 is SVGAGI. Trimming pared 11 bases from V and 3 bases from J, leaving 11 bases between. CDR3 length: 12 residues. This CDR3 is CAAGWDNQPQHF. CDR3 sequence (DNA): TGTGCCGCGGGATGGGACAATCAGCCCCAGCATTTT.

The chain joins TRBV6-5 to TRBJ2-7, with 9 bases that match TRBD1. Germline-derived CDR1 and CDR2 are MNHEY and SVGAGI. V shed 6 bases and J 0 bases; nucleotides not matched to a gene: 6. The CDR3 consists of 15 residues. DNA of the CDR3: TGTGCCAGCAGGAGGACAGGGGAGGCCTCCTACGAGCAGTACTTC. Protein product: CASRRTGEASYEQYF.

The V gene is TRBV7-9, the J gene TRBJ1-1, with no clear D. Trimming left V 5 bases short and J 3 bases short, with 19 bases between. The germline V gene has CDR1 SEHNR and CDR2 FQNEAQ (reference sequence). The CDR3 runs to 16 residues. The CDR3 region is CASSPPGGSRYTEAFF. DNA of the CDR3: TGTGCCAGCAGCCCCCCGGGAGGGAGTAGATACACTGAAGCTTTCTTT.

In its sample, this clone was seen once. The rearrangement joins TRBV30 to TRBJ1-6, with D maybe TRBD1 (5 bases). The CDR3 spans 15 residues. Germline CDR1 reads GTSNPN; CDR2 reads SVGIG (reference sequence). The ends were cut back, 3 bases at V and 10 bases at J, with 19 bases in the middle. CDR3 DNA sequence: TGTGCCTGGAGCGATGGATGGGGGGGAAGCTCACCCCTCCACTTT. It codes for CAWSDGWGGSSPLHF.

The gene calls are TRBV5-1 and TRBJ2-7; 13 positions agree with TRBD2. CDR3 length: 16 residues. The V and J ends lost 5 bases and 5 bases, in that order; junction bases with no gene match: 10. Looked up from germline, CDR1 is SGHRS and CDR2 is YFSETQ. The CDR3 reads CASRFGLAGVSDEQYF. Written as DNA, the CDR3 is TGCGCCAGCAGATTCGGACTAGCGGGAGTATCCGACGAGCAGTACTTC.

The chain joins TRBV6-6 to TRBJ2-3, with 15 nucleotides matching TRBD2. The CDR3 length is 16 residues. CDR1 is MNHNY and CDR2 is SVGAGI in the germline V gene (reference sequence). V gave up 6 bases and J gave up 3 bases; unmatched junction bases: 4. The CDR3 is CASSHGTSGGTDTQYF. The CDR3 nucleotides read TGTGCCAGCAGCCACGGGACTAGCGGGGGGACAGATACGCAGTATTTT.

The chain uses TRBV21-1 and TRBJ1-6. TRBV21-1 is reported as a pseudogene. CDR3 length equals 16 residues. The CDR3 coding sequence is TGTGCCAGCAGCAAAGGAGGAGCCGTCTATAATTCACCCCTCCACTTT. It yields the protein CASSKGGAVYNSPLHF.